Listed below are T cell receptor beta chains from one sample, sequenced in a study of blood T cell repertoires in COVID-19. The assay was immunoSEQ multiplex PCR, and TCRdb's table has in-frame clones only and misses some. The sample carries 200,000 to 300,000 clones, under 90% recorded once. The material sequenced was peripheral blood. The source is a human donor in a cohort sampled during active COVID-19. Both conserved end residues are part of each CDR3. Fields, in order: D gene, J gene, clone size, V gene, CDR3 protein, CDR3 DNA. D genes are given only for firm matches. Expanded clones get a size class; other rows say once, few or many, or leave the size out.

D: TRBD1; J: TRBJ2-1; size: NA; V: TRBV29-1; CDR3: CSAAASDRAYNEQFF; DNA: TGCAGCGCCGCGGCGTCGGACAGGGCCTACAATGAGCAGTTCTTC
D: TRBD1; J: TRBJ1-4; size: NA; V: TRBV5-1; CDR3: CASSLFGAGGEKLFF; DNA: TGCGCCAGCAGCTTGTTTGGGGCAGGGGGAGAAAAACTGTTTTTT
D: NA; J: TRBJ2-3; size: NA; V: TRBV18; CDR3: CASSPQGGTDTQYF; DNA: TGTGCCAGCTCACCTCAGGGTGGCACAGATACGCAGTATTTT
D: TRBD2; J: TRBJ2-7; size: NA; V: TRBV10-3; CDR3: CATSSGGANYEQYF; DNA: TGTGCCACCTCTAGCGGGGGGGCGAACTACGAGCAGTACTTC
D: NA; J: TRBJ2-3; size: NA; V: TRBV3-1/TRBV3-2; CDR3: CASSQEALVRWQYF; DNA: TGTGCCAGCAGCCAAGAGGCACTAGTCCGCTGGCAGTATTTT
D: NA; J: TRBJ2-1; size: NA; V: TRBV5-1; CDR3: CASSFGTLGYNEQFF; DNA: TGCGCCAGCAGCTTTGGGACACTGGGTTACAATGAGCAGTTCTTC
D: NA; J: TRBJ2-7; size: few; V: TRBV7-9; CDR3: CASSFIGPDGQYF; DNA: TGTGCCAGCAGCTTCATTGGGCCAGACGGGCAGTACTTC
D: TRBD2; J: TRBJ2-7; size: NA; V: TRBV5-4; CDR3: CASSQNQLAGDYEQYF; DNA: TGTGCCAGCAGCCAGAACCAACTAGCGGGAGACTACGAGCAGTACTTC
D: TRBD2; J: TRBJ2-1; size: NA; V: TRBV25-1; CDR3: CASSVPGGTYNEQFF; DNA: TGTGCCAGCAGTGTACCGGGGGGGACCTACAATGAGCAGTTCTTC
D: NA; J: TRBJ2-3; size: NA; V: TRBV19; CDR3: CASSYRVTDTQYF; DNA: TGTGCCAGTAGTTACAGGGTCACAGATACGCAGTATTTT
D: NA; J: TRBJ2-6; size: NA; V: TRBV6-5; CDR3: CASSYSRFSLANVLTF; DNA: TGTGCCAGCAGTTACTCGAGGTTTTCACTAGCCAACGTCCTGACTTTC
D: TRBD1; J: TRBJ1-4; size: NA; V: TRBV2; CDR3: CASRERTGLEEKLFF; DNA: TGTGCCAGCAGAGAGAGGACAGGGTTAGAGGAAAAACTGTTTTTT
D: NA; J: TRBJ1-2; size: NA; V: TRBV2; CDR3: CASSVRYGYTF; DNA: TGTGCCAGCAGTGTCCGCTATGGCTACACCTTC
D: TRBD1; J: TRBJ2-3; size: NA; V: TRBV5-1; CDR3: CASRSGQHTDTQYF; DNA: TGCGCCAGCAGGTCGGGACAGCACACAGATACGCAGTATTTT
D: NA; J: TRBJ1-3; size: NA; V: TRBV24-1; CDR3: CATSGPGGNTIYF; DNA: TGTGCCACCAGTGGTCCGGGGGGAAACACCATATATTTT
D: NA; J: TRBJ1-3; size: NA; V: TRBV19; CDR3: CASSVDISGNTIYF; DNA: TGTGCCAGTAGTGTGGACATCTCTGGAAACACCATATATTTT
D: TRBD2; J: TRBJ2-1; size: NA; V: TRBV19; CDR3: CASSSRTSRYNEQFF; DNA: TGTGCCAGTAGTAGCCGGACTAGCCGATACAATGAGCAGTTCTTC
D: NA; J: TRBJ2-3; size: NA; V: TRBV4-1; CDR3: CASSQGPGVADTQYF; DNA: TGCGCCAGCAGCCAGGGACCGGGGGTGGCAGATACGCAGTATTTT
D: NA; J: TRBJ1-2; size: NA; V: TRBV6-2/TRBV6-3; CDR3: CASSSPGQSTGYTF; DNA: TGTGCCAGCAGTTCTCCAGGACAGTCTACTGGCTACACCTTC
D: NA; J: TRBJ1-4; size: NA; V: TRBV15; CDR3: CATSLQVGEKLFF; DNA: TGTGCCACCAGTCTTCAGGTCGGTGAAAAACTGTTTTTT
D: TRBD1; J: TRBJ1-1; size: NA; V: TRBV6-6; CDR3: CASSYRGGTAEAFF; DNA: TGTGCCAGCAGTTATCGAGGAGGGACAGCTGAAGCTTTCTTT
D: NA; J: TRBJ2-1; size: NA; V: TRBV3-1/TRBV3-2; CDR3: CASSQQTVSYNEQFF; DNA: TGTGCCAGCAGCCAACAGACAGTCTCCTACAATGAGCAGTTCTTC
D: TRBD1; J: TRBJ1-1; size: NA; V: TRBV10-3; CDR3: CAITKQGMNTEAFF; DNA: TGTGCCATCACCAAACAGGGGATGAACACTGAAGCTTTCTTT
D: NA; J: TRBJ2-7; size: NA; V: TRBV6-5; CDR3: CASTELGGSYEQYF; DNA: TGTGCCAGCACAGAATTAGGGGGCTCCTACGAGCAGTACTTC
D: TRBD1; J: TRBJ2-1; size: NA; V: TRBV7-9; CDR3: CASSLRDRVNEQFF; DNA: TGTGCCAGCAGCTTACGGGACAGGGTAAATGAGCAGTTCTTC
D: NA; J: TRBJ2-7; size: NA; V: TRBV20-1; CDR3: CSASPGVSASYEQYF; DNA: TGCAGTGCTAGTCCCGGTGTTAGCGCCAGCTACGAGCAGTACTTC
D: NA; J: TRBJ1-5; size: NA; V: TRBV9; CDR3: CASSVAEGTGQPQHF; DNA: TGTGCCAGCAGCGTAGCTGAGGGAACCGGGCAGCCCCAGCATTTT
D: TRBD1; J: TRBJ1-6; size: many; V: TRBV28; CDR3: CASSRRQGARSLHF; DNA: TGTGCCAGCAGTCGCCGACAGGGGGCAAGGTCGCTCCACTTT
D: NA; J: TRBJ1-5; size: NA; V: TRBV6-2/TRBV6-3; CDR3: CASSESGGINQPQHF; DNA: TGTGCCAGCAGCGAGAGCGGGGGGATCAATCAGCCCCAGCATTTT
D: TRBD1; J: TRBJ1-6; size: NA; V: TRBV5-4; CDR3: CASRGDRSFYNSPLHF; DNA: TGTGCCAGCAGGGGGGACAGATCCTTCTATAATTCACCCCTCCACTTT
D: TRBD2; J: TRBJ2-3; size: NA; V: TRBV11-2; CDR3: CASSLILRGSGGDTQYF; DNA: TGTGCCAGCAGCTTAATCCTGCGGGGTTCGGGGGGGGATACGCAGTATTTT
D: NA; J: TRBJ1-4; size: NA; V: TRBV5-4; CDR3: CASSKRGVLATNEKLFF; DNA: TGTGCCAGCAGCAAAAGGGGTGTACTTGCAACTAATGAAAAACTGTTTTTT
D: TRBD1; J: TRBJ1-1; size: NA; V: TRBV5-6; CDR3: CASSPLFRGHNTEAFF; DNA: TGTGCCAGCAGCCCCCTCTTCAGGGGGCATAACACTGAAGCTTTCTTT
D: NA; J: TRBJ1-1; size: NA; V: TRBV11-1; CDR3: CASSPGAGAGDTEAFF; DNA: TGTGCCAGCAGCCCAGGGGCGGGGGCTGGGGACACTGAAGCTTTCTTT
D: TRBD1; J: TRBJ1-2; size: NA; V: TRBV6-2/TRBV6-3; CDR3: CASSLRTGFNYGYTF; DNA: TGTGCCAGCAGCCTTCGGACAGGTTTCAACTATGGCTACACCTTC
D: TRBD1; J: TRBJ2-5; size: few; V: TRBV7-2; CDR3: CASSTQIPGQWVETQYF; DNA: TGTGCCAGCAGCACGCAGATCCCGGGACAGTGGGTCGAGACCCAGTACTTC
D: TRBD1; J: TRBJ2-7; size: many; V: TRBV3-1/TRBV3-2; CDR3: CASSLGTAYEQYF; DNA: TGTGCCAGCAGCCTTGGGACAGCCTACGAGCAGTACTTC
D: TRBD2; J: TRBJ2-1; size: NA; V: TRBV13; CDR3: CASSPQRGAPHNEQFF; DNA: TGTGCCAGCAGCCCCCAGCGGGGGGCCCCGCACAATGAGCAGTTCTTC
D: TRBD1; J: TRBJ1-4; size: NA; V: TRBV19; CDR3: CASSSFTGQGVEKLFF; DNA: TGTGCCAGTAGTTCCTTCACCGGACAGGGTGTCGAAAAACTGTTTTTT
D: TRBD1; J: TRBJ1-3; size: few; V: TRBV3-1/TRBV3-2; CDR3: CASTRGAGGGGNTIYF; DNA: TGTGCCAGCACCCGCGGAGCAGGGGGCGGTGGAAACACCATATATTTT
D: NA; J: TRBJ1-2; size: NA; V: TRBV7-9; CDR3: CASSLAAGPPDGYTF; DNA: TGTGCCAGCAGCTTAGCGGCGGGCCCCCCGGATGGCTACACCTTC
D: TRBD1; J: TRBJ1-2; size: NA; V: TRBV28; CDR3: CASSFGDRVTF; DNA: TGTGCCAGCAGTTTTGGCGACAGGGTAACCTTC
D: TRBD1; J: TRBJ1-5; size: NA; V: TRBV7-8; CDR3: CASSNRRWGQSNQPQHF; DNA: TGTGCCAGCAGCAATCGCCGGTGGGGACAGAGCAATCAGCCCCAGCATTTT
D: NA; J: TRBJ1-4; size: NA; V: TRBV24-1; CDR3: CATSGQQRTNEKLFF; DNA: TGTGCCACCAGTGGTCAACAGAGAACTAATGAAAAACTGTTTTTT
D: NA; J: TRBJ1-4; size: many; V: TRBV28; CDR3: CASSRLGIVEKLFF; DNA: TGTGCCAGCAGTAGACTCGGTATTGTCGAAAAACTGTTTTTT
D: NA; J: TRBJ1-1; size: NA; V: TRBV19; CDR3: CASTFRGGTEAFF; DNA: TGTGCCAGTACCTTTCGAGGGGGCACTGAAGCTTTCTTT
D: TRBD2; J: TRBJ2-1; size: NA; V: TRBV9; CDR3: CASSGKGLAGGSEQFF; DNA: TGTGCCAGCAGCGGTAAAGGACTAGCGGGGGGTAGCGAGCAGTTCTTC
D: NA; J: TRBJ2-2; size: NA; V: TRBV18; CDR3: CASSPAGQRAGELFF; DNA: TGTGCCAGCTCACCAGCGGGACAGAGGGCCGGGGAGCTGTTTTTT
D: TRBD2; J: TRBJ2-2; size: NA; V: TRBV5-4; CDR3: CASSLVASGGTGELFF; DNA: TGTGCCAGCAGCTTGGTTGCTAGCGGGGGCACCGGGGAGCTGTTTTTT
D: NA; J: TRBJ2-7; size: NA; V: TRBV7-2; CDR3: CASSLAGREQYF; DNA: TGTGCCAGCAGCTTAGCTGGGCGCGAGCAGTACTTC
D: NA; J: TRBJ1-6; size: once; V: TRBV11-2; CDR3: CASSLAGNSPLHF; DNA: TGTGCCAGCAGCTTGGCGGGTAATTCACCCCTCCACTTT
D: TRBD2; J: TRBJ2-7; size: NA; V: TRBV4-1; CDR3: CASSQDMPSGSYEQYF; DNA: TGCGCCAGCAGCCAAGATATGCCTAGCGGGAGCTACGAGCAGTACTTC
D: NA; J: TRBJ2-5; size: NA; V: TRBV18; CDR3: CASSRGPEETQYF; DNA: TGTGCCAGCTCACGAGGGCCAGAAGAGACCCAGTACTTC
D: NA; J: TRBJ1-1; size: NA; V: TRBV19; CDR3: CASSIGGMNTEAFF; DNA: TGTGCCAGTAGTATCGGGGGTATGAACACTGAAGCTTTCTTT
D: NA; J: TRBJ2-5; size: NA; V: TRBV5-6; CDR3: CASSQDSRETQYF; DNA: TGTGCCAGCAGCCAGGACAGCCGGGAGACCCAGTACTTC
D: TRBD2; J: TRBJ2-2; size: NA; V: TRBV5-4; CDR3: CASSSIAGGPAGELFF; DNA: TGTGCCAGCAGCTCAATAGCGGGAGGGCCGGCCGGGGAGCTGTTTTTT
D: NA; J: TRBJ2-2; size: NA; V: TRBV11-2; CDR3: CASSHPGTHWSGELFF; DNA: TGTGCCAGCAGCCACCCTGGGACTCATTGGAGCGGGGAGCTGTTTTTT